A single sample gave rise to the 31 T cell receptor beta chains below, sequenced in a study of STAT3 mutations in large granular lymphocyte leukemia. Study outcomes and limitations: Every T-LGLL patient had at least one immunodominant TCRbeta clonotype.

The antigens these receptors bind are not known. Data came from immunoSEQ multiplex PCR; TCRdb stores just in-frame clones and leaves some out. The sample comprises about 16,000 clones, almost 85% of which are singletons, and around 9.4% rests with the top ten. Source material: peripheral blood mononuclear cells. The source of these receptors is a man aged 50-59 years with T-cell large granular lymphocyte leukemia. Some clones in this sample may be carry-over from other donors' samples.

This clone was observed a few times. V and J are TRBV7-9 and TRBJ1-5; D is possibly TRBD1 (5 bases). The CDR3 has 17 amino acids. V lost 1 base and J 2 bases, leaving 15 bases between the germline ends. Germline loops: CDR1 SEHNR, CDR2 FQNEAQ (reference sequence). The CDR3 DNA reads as TGTGCCAGCAGCTTAGGGATCGGGGGGGGTGGCAATCAGCCCCAGCATTTT. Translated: CASSLGIGGGGNQPQHF.

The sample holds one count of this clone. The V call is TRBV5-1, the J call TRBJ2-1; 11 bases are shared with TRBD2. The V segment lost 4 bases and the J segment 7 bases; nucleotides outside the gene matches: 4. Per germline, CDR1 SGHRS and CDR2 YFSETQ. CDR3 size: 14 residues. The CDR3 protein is CASSNPSGGNEQFF. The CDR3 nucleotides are TGCGCCAGCAGCAACCCTAGCGGGGGGAATGAGCAGTTCTTC.

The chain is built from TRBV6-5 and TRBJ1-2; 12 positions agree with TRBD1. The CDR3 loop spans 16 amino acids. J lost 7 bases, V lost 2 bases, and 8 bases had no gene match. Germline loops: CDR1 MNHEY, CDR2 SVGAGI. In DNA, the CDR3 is TGTGCCAGCAGTTACGAGGGACAGGGGGCTACCGGTGGCTACACCTTC. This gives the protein CASSYEGQGATGGYTF.

The CDR3 spells CASSLTQFSGYTF. CDR3 DNA sequence: TGTGCCAGCAGCTTAACACAATTCTCCGGCTACACCTTC. The chain links TRBV7-3 to TRBJ1-2; D unclear. Trimming cost V 0 bases and J 8 bases, with 10 bases left between them. Germline V gene lookup returns CDR1 SGHTA and CDR2 FQGTGA. The CDR3 length is 13 residues.

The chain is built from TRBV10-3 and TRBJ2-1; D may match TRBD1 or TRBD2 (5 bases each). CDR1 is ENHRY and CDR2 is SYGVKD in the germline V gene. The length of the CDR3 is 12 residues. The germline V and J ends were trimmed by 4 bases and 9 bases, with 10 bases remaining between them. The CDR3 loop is CAISVAGGEQFF. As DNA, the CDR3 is TGTGCCATCAGTGTTGCTGGGGGTGAGCAGTTCTTC.

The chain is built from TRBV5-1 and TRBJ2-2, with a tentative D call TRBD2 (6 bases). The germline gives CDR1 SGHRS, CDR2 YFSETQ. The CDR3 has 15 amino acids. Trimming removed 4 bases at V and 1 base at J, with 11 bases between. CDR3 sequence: CASSAGPRNTGELFF. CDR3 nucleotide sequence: TGCGCCAGCAGCGCGGGACCTAGGAACACCGGGGAGCTGTTTTTT.

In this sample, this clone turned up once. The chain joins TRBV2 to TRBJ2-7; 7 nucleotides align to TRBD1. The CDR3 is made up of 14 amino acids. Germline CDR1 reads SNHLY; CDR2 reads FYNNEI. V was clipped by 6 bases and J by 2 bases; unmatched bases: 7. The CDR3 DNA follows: TGTGCCAGCAGGAGACAGGGCCTAACCTACGAGCAGTACTTC. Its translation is CASRRQGLTYEQYF.

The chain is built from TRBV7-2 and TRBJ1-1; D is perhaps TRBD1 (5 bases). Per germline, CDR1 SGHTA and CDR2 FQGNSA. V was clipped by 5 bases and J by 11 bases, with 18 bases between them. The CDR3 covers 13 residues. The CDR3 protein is CASSQNQGLLAFF. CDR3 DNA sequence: TGTGCCAGCAGCCAAAACCAGGGTTTGTTGGCTTTCTTT.

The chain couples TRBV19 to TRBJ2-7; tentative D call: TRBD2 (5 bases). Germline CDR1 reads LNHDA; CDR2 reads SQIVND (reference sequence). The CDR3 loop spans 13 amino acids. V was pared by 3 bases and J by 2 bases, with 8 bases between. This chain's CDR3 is CASSITGTYEQYF. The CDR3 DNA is TGTGCCAGTAGTATCACCGGGACCTACGAGCAGTACTTC.

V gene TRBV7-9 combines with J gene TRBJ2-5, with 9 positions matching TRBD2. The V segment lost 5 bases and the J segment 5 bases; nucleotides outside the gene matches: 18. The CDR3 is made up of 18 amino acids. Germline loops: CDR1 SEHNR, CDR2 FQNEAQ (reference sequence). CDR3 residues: CASSPGRGGLASPETQYF. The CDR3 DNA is TGTGCCAGCAGCCCAGGGCGGGGAGGACTAGCGAGTCCCGAGACCCAGTACTTC.

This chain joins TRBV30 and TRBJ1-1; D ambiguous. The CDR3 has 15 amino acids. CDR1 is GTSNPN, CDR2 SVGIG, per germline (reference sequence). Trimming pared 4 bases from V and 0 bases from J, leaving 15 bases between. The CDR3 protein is CAWTELGEMNTEAFF. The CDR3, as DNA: TGTGCCTGGACCGAACTGGGAGAGATGAACACTGAAGCTTTCTTT.

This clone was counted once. CDR3 in amino acids: CASSSGGSSYNSPLHF. The CDR3 coding sequence is TGCGCCAGCAGCTCTGGCGGGAGCTCCTATAATTCACCCCTCCACTTT. The chain combines TRBV5-1 with TRBJ1-6; unclear D gene. The CDR3 has 16 amino acids. Trimming cost V 3 bases and J 0 bases, with 10 bases left between them. CDR1 is SGHRS, CDR2 YFSETQ, per germline.

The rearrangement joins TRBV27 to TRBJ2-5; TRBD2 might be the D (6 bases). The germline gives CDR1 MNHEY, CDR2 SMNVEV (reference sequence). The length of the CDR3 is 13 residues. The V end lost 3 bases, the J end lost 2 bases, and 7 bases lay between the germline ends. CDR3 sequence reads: CASSFGGQETQYF. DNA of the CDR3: TGTGCCAGCAGTTTCGGGGGTCAAGAGACCCAGTACTTC.

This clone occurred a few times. The CDR3 sequence: CASSQDRGWGEQYF. In DNA, the CDR3 is TGCGCCAGCAGCCAAGACCGCGGTTGGGGCGAGCAGTACTTC. The chain uses TRBV4-3 and TRBJ2-7; D not certain. V was trimmed by 0 bases and J by 6 bases, leaving 12 bases between them. The CDR3 spans 14 residues. Germline V gene sequence: CDR1 LGHNA, CDR2 YSLEER.

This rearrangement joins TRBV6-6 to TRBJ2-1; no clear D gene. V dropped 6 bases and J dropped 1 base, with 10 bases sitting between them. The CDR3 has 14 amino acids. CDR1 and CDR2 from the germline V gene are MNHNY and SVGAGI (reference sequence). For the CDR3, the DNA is TGTGCCAGCAGGCCTGGGCGGTCCTACAATGAGCAGTTCTTC. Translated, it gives CASRPGRSYNEQFF.

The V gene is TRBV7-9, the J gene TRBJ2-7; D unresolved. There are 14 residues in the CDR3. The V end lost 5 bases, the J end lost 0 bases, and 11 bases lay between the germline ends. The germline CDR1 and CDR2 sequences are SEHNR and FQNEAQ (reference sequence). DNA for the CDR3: TGTGCCAGCAGCCAGTTCAGGAGCTCCTACGAGCAGTACTTC. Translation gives CASSQFRSSYEQYF. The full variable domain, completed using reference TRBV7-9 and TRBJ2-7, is DTGVSQNPRHKITKRGQNVTFRCDPISEHNRLYWYRQTLGQGPEFLTYFQNEAQLEKSRLLSDRFSAERPKGSFSTLEIQRTEQGDSAMYLCASSQFRSSYEQYFGPGTRLTVT.

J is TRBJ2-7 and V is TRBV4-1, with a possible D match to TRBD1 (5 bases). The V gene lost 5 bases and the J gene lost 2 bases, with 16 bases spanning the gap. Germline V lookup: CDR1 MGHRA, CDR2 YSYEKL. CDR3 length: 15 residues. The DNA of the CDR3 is TGCGCCAGCAGCTACCCGGAGATCAGGGCCTACGAGCAGTACTTC. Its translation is CASSYPEIRAYEQYF.

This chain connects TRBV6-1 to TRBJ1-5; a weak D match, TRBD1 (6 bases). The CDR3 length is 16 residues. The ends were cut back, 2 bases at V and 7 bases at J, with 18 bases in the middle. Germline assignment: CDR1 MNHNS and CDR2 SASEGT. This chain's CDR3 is CASSEFMTGRFQPQHF. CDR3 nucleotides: TGTGCCAGCAGTGAATTTATGACAGGACGATTCCAGCCCCAGCATTTT.

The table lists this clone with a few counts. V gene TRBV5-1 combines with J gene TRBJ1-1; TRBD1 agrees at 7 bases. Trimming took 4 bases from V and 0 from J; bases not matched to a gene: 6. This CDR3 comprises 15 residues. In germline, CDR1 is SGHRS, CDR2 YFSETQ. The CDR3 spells CASSPSGTVNTEAFF. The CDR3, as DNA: TGCGCCAGCAGCCCGTCCGGGACAGTGAACACTGAAGCTTTCTTT. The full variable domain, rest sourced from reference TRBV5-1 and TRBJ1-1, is KAGVTQTPRYLIKTRGQQVTLSCSPISGHRSVSWYQQTPGQGLQFLFEYFSETQRNKGNFPGRFSGRQFSNSRSEMNVSTLELGDSALYLCASSPSGTVNTEAFFGQGTRLTVV.

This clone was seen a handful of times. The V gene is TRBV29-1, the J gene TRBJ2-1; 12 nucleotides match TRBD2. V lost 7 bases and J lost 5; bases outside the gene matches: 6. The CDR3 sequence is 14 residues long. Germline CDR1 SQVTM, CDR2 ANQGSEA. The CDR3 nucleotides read TGCAGCGCCGAGAGACTAGCGGGGGACAATGAGCAGTTCTTC. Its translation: CSAERLAGDNEQFF.

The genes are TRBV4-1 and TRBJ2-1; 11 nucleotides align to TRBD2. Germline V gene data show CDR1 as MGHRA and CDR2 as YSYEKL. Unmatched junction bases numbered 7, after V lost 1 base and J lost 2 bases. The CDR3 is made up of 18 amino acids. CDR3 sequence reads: CASSQGSGLAVAYNEQFF. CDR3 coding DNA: TGCGCCAGCAGCCAAGGCTCGGGACTAGCGGTGGCCTACAATGAGCAGTTCTTC.

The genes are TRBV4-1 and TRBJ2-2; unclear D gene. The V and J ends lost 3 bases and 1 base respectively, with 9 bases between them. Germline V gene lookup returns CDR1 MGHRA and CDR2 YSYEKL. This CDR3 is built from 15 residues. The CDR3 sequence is CASSQPWQNTGELFF. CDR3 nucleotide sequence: TGCGCCAGCAGCCAGCCGTGGCAGAACACCGGGGAGCTGTTTTTT.

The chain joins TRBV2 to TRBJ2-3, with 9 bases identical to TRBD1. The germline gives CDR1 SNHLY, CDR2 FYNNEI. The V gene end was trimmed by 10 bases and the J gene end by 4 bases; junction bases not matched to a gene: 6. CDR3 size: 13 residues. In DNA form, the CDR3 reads TGTGCCACCCTGGACAGGGGAGCAGATACGCAGTATTTT. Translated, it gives CATLDRGADTQYF.

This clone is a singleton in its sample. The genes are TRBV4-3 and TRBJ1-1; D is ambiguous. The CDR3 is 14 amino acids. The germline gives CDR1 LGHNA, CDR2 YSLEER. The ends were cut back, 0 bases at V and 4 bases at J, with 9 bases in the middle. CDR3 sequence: CASSQDPAGTEAFF. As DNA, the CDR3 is TGCGCCAGCAGCCAAGATCCGGCAGGCACTGAAGCTTTCTTT.

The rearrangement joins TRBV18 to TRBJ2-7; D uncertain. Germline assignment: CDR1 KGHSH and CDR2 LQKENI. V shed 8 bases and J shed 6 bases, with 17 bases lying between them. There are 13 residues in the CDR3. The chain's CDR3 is CASLPTPRSEQYF. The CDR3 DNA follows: TGTGCCAGCCTGCCGACACCCCGATCCGAGCAGTACTTC.

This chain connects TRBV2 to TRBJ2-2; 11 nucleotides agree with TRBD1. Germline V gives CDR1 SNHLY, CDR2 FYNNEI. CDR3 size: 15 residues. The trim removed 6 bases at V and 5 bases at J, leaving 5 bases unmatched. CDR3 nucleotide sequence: TGTGCCAGCAGGGGACAGGGGGAGAAAACCGGGGAGCTGTTTTTT. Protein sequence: CASRGQGEKTGELFF.

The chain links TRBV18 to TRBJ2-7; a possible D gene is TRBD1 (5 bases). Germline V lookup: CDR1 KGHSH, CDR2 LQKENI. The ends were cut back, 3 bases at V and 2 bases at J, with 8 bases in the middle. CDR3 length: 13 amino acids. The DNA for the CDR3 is TGTGCCAGCTCACCTAAGGGGCCCTACGAGCAGTACTTC. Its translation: CASSPKGPYEQYF.

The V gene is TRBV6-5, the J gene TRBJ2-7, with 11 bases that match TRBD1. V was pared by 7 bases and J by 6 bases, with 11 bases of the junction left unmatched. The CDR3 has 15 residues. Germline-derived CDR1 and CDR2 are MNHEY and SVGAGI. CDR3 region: CASTKGGTGGVEQYF. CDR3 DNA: TGTGCCAGCACCAAAGGGGGGACAGGGGGAGTCGAGCAGTACTTC.

The CDR3 here is CASSFGQGGTDTQYF. CDR3 in DNA: TGCGCCAGCAGCTTCGGACAGGGGGGGACAGATACGCAGTATTTT. The V call is TRBV5-1, the J call TRBJ2-3; TRBD1 aligns across 10 bases. CDR1 is SGHRS, CDR2 YFSETQ, per germline. After removal of 2 bases from V and 3 bases from J, the junction contained 3 bases not matched to a gene. The CDR3 contains 15 residues. Filled out from reference TRBV5-1 and TRBJ2-3, the complete variable domain reads KAGVTQTPRYLIKTRGQQVTLSCSPISGHRSVSWYQQTPGQGLQFLFEYFSETQRNKGNFPGRFSGRQFSNSRSEMNVSTLELGDSALYLCASSFGQGGTDTQYFGPGTRLTVL.

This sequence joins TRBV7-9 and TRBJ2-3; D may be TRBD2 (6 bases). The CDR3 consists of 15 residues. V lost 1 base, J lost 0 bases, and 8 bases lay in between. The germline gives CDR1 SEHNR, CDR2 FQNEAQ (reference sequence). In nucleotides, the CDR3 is TGTGCCAGCAGCTTAGAGGCGGGGAGCACAGATACGCAGTATTTT. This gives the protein CASSLEAGSTDTQYF.

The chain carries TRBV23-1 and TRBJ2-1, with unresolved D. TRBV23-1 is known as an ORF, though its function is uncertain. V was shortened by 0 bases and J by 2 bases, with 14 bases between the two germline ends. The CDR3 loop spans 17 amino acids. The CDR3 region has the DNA TGCGCCAGCAGTCAATCGAAAAAGGGCCCCCCCTACAATGAGCAGTTCTTC. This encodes CASSQSKKGPPYNEQFF.